A single sample gave rise to the 11 T cell receptor beta chains below, sequenced in a study of blood T cell repertoires in COVID-19. Method: immunoSEQ multiplex PCR; TCRdb's copy keeps in-frame clones and lacks some. Of about 260,000 clones in the sample, about 87% are singletons; the top ten hold approximately 2.2%. Specimen: peripheral blood. Receptors originate from a woman aged 50 to 65 with acute or convalescent COVID-19.

The chain is built from TRBV11-1 and TRBJ2-3; D remains unclear. The length of the CDR3 is 12 residues. Germline V gene lookup returns CDR1 SGHAT and CDR2 FQDESV (reference sequence). V gave up 5 bases and J gave up 4 bases, with 7 bases separating them. The CDR3 is CASSLGPDTQYF. DNA of the CDR3: TGTGCCAGCAGCCTAGGGCCAGATACGCAGTATTTT.

The chain combines TRBV19 with TRBJ2-3, with 9 bases fitting TRBD2. V dropped 5 bases and J dropped 1; count of bases not matched to a gene: 4. The CDR3 loop spans 15 amino acids. Looked up from germline, CDR1 is LNHDA and CDR2 is SQIVND (reference sequence). The CDR3, as DNA: TGTGCCAGTAGTCCCCGCGGGAGGGGCACAGATACGCAGTATTTT. Its translation: CASSPRGRGTDTQYF.

The genes are TRBV28 and TRBJ2-1, with 13 bases identical to TRBD2. CDR3 length: 15 residues. Germline CDR1 and CDR2: MDHEN and SYDVKM. Trimming at V came to 5 bases and at J to 9 bases, leaving 7 bases not matched to a gene. The CDR3 is CASSPRTSGSPEQFF. The CDR3 DNA is TGTGCCAGCAGTCCCAGGACTAGCGGGAGTCCTGAGCAGTTCTTC.

The rearrangement links TRBV7-2 to TRBJ2-7; D might be TRBD1 (6 bases). Germline CDR1 SGHTA, CDR2 FQGNSA. V was pared by 2 bases and J by 5 bases, with 16 bases between. The CDR3 spans 15 residues. In DNA, the CDR3 is TGTGCCAGCAGCTTAACCCCACAGGGCCTGGACGAGCAGTACTTC. It encodes CASSLTPQGLDEQYF.

The CDR3 region is CASSIAPGLAGAEQFF. The CDR3 DNA reads TGTGCCAGTAGTATAGCCCCGGGACTAGCGGGAGCTGAGCAGTTCTTC. The rearrangement joins TRBV19 to TRBJ2-1; 14 bases match TRBD2. CDR3 size: 16 residues. The V gene end was trimmed by 1 base and the J gene end by 9 bases; junction bases not matched to a gene: 5. CDR1 LNHDA and CDR2 SQIVND come from the germline V gene (reference sequence).

This chain uses TRBV29-1 with TRBJ1-4; the match to TRBD1 covers 8 bases. Germline assignment: CDR1 SQVTM and CDR2 ANQGSEA. The CDR3 totals 14 residues. The junction had 8 bases not matched to a gene; V was cut back by 5 bases and J by 6 bases. As DNA, the CDR3 is TGCAGCGTTTACTCCGGACAGGGCGATGAAAAACTGTTTTTT. It encodes CSVYSGQGDEKLFF.

CDR3 amino acids: CASQRVETNTEAFF. For the CDR3, the DNA is TGTGCCAGCCAGCGGGTGGAGACGAACACTGAAGCTTTCTTT. The chain couples TRBV7-8 to TRBJ1-1; D gene ambiguous. The V end lost 8 bases, the J end lost 1 base, and 14 bases lay between the germline ends. The germline V gene has CDR1 SGHVS and CDR2 FQNEAQ. This CDR3 is built from 14 residues.

The chain employs TRBV28 and TRBJ1-5, with TRBD1 identical over 7 bases. The germline CDR1 and CDR2 sequences are MDHEN and SYDVKM. CDR3 length: 16 amino acids. The V and J ends lost 3 bases and 5 bases, in that order; junction bases with no gene match: 10. The chain's CDR3 is CASSFLGQEAYQPQHF. CDR3 in DNA: TGTGCCAGCAGTTTTCTCGGACAGGAGGCTTATCAGCCCCAGCATTTT.

The chain has TRBV7-2 and TRBJ2-3, with D possibly matching TRBD2 (5 bases). The germline CDR1 and CDR2 sequences are SGHTA and FQGNSA. This CDR3 contains 15 residues. The V and J ends lost 5 bases and 2 bases respectively, with 14 bases between them. In DNA, the CDR3 is TGTGCCAGCAGCGCACTGGCGGGCCCCACAGATACGCAGTATTTT. Translated: CASSALAGPTDTQYF.

J is TRBJ1-5 and V is TRBV6-5, with 8 positions matching TRBD1. Germline values: CDR1 MNHEY, CDR2 SVGAGI. V lost 6 bases, J lost 0 bases, and 4 bases stayed unmatched. The CDR3 loop spans 15 amino acids. CDR3 loop: CASSPQGASNQPQHF. CDR3 nucleotides: TGTGCCAGCAGCCCCCAGGGGGCTAGCAATCAGCCCCAGCATTTT.

The chain recombines TRBV9 with TRBJ1-5, with 7 bases that match TRBD1. Germline V gene sequence: CDR1 SGDLS, CDR2 YYNGEE. CDR3 length equals 15 residues. The V gene end was trimmed by 0 bases and the J gene end by 5 bases; junction bases not matched to a gene: 5. CDR3 protein: CASSVGGQVDQPQHF. The CDR3 nucleotides are TGTGCCAGCAGCGTAGGTGGACAGGTTGATCAGCCCCAGCATTTT. The entire variable domain, with the rest obtained from reference TRBV9 and TRBJ1-5, is as follows: DSGVTQTPKHLITATGQRVTLRCSPRSGDLSVYWYQQSLDQGLQFLIQYYNGEERAKGNILERFSAQQFPDLHSELNLSSLELGDSALYFCASSVGGQVDQPQHFGDGTRLSIL.